The 10 T cell receptor beta chains below come from one sample, sequenced in a study of cytomegalovirus exposure and HLA in healthy donors (dated by TCRdb to between 2016 and 2019). The library was obtained by the immunoSEQ multiplex PCR assay. For the multiplex PCR, a mixture combining 60 forward primers for TCR Vbeta segments and 13 reverse primers for TCR Jbeta segments was used. This immuneACCESS table, as held by TCRdb, lists in-frame sequences with V and J called but not all clones. Of the missing ones, under half trace to an unresolved V gene in checked studies; the others have no known cause. This sample holds about 160,000 clones; around four fifths were observed only once. The ten most abundant clones make up 1.3% of the sample. The sample consisted of PBMCs. These receptors were collected from a woman in her forties or fifties in good health and CMV-seronegative.

This clone has a handful of counts. The CDR3 DNA reads as TGCAGCGTTGAAGTGGGTAGCGGGAGAATGCAGTTCTTC. Translated: CSVEVGSGRMQFF. V usage is TRBV29-1 and J usage is TRBJ2-1; 9 bases map to TRBD2. Germline lookup yields CDR1 SQVTM and CDR2 ANQGSEA. CDR3 length: 13 residues. V shed 1 base and J 12 bases; nucleotides not matched to a gene: 7.

CDR3 DNA sequence: TGTGCCAGCAGCTTTGGGACTAGCGGAGAGACCCAGTACTTC. Residues: CASSFGTSGETQYF. This chain uses TRBV7-9 with TRBJ2-5; 11 nucleotides match TRBD2. V gave up 3 bases and J gave up 4 bases; unmatched junction bases: 1. The CDR3 sequence is 14 residues long. The germline gives CDR1 SEHNR, CDR2 FQNEAQ (reference sequence).

The V and J genes are TRBV6-5 and TRBJ1-2; a possible D gene is TRBD1 (6 bases). The CDR3 is 13 residues long. V gave up 5 bases and J gave up 8 bases, with 15 bases separating them. Germline assignment: CDR1 MNHEY and CDR2 SVGAGI. The CDR3 sequence: CASSPPGATGYTF. The CDR3, as DNA: TGTGCCAGCAGTCCCCCAGGGGCGACCGGCTACACCTTC.

The gene calls are TRBV11-3 and TRBJ2-7, with a possible D match to TRBD1 (6 bases). Germline V lookup: CDR1 SGHNT, CDR2 YENEEA. CDR3 length equals 14 residues. Trimming took off 1 base at V and 2 bases at J, with 9 bases between the two ends. The DNA for the CDR3 is TGTGCCAGCAGCTTAGCAGGGGAAACCTACGAGCAGTACTTC. It translates to CASSLAGETYEQYF.

The J gene is TRBJ1-2, the V gene TRBV4-1; D might be TRBD1 (6 bases). V was cut by 3 bases and J by 2 bases, with 13 bases left in between. Germline V CDR1 and CDR2: MGHRA, YSYEKL. The length of the CDR3 is 15 residues. The CDR3 is CASSQTGTLNYGYTF. DNA of the CDR3: TGCGCCAGCAGCCAGACAGGTACGCTCAACTATGGCTACACCTTC.

This chain joins TRBV27 and TRBJ1-2; 7 nucleotides match TRBD1. The germline V gene encodes CDR1 MNHEY and CDR2 SMNVEV (reference sequence). CDR3 length: 14 residues. Losses at the gene ends were 3 bases for V and 4 bases for J; bases not matched to a gene: 5. CDR3 nucleotide sequence: TGTGCCAGCAGTTTCCGTGGGACAGTCTATGGCTACACCTTC. Protein: CASSFRGTVYGYTF.

This clone occurred once. The chain combines TRBV11-3 with TRBJ2-3; D is ambiguous. Trimming removed 5 bases from V and 2 bases from J, with 11 bases in between. This CDR3 is built from 14 residues. The germline V gene has CDR1 SGHNT and CDR2 YENEEA. In DNA form, the CDR3 reads TGTGCCAGCAGCCCCTCACATTACACAGATACGCAGTATTTT. Translating gives CASSPSHYTDTQYF. Together with reference TRBV11-3 and TRBJ2-3, the CDR3 gives the full variable domain: EAGVVQSPRYKIIEKKQPVAFWCNPISGHNTLYWYLQNLGQGPELLIRYENEEAVDDSQLPKDRFSAERLKGVDSTLKIQPAELGDSAVYLCASSPSHYTDTQYFGPGTRLTVL.

This clone was found once. The chain recombines TRBV5-4 with TRBJ2-1; D unresolved. This CDR3 has 13 amino acids. The germline gives CDR1 SGHNT, CDR2 YYREEE (reference sequence). The germline V and J ends were trimmed by 0 bases and 6 bases, with 7 bases remaining between them. CDR3 DNA sequence: TGTGCCAGCAGCTTGGGGCCCTCCAATGAGCAGTTCTTC. It codes for CASSLGPSNEQFF. The variable domain in full, completed from reference TRBV5-4 and TRBJ2-1, reads ETGVTQSPTHLIKTRGQQVTLRCSSQSGHNTVSWYQQALGQGPQFIFQYYREEENGRGNFPPRFSGLQFPNYSSELNVNALELDDSALYLCASSLGPSNEQFFGPGTRLTVL.

The chain carries TRBV7-9 and TRBJ2-1; D perhaps matches TRBD2 (6 bases). V lost 3 bases and J lost 2, with 11 bases in between. Germline values: CDR1 SEHNR, CDR2 FQNEAQ (reference sequence). CDR3 size: 15 residues. For the CDR3, the DNA is TGTGCCAGCAGCTTCCTAGCGCCCACCTACAATGAGCAGTTCTTC. Its protein is CASSFLAPTYNEQFF.

The gene calls are TRBV25-1 and TRBJ1-2, with unresolved D. CDR3 length: 12 residues. Trimming stripped 4 bases from V and 4 bases from J, with 7 bases between. Germline V gene data show CDR1 as MGHDK and CDR2 as SYGVNS. CDR3 amino acids: CASSALAYGYTF. CDR3 bases: TGTGCCAGCAGTGCCTTGGCCTATGGCTACACCTTC.